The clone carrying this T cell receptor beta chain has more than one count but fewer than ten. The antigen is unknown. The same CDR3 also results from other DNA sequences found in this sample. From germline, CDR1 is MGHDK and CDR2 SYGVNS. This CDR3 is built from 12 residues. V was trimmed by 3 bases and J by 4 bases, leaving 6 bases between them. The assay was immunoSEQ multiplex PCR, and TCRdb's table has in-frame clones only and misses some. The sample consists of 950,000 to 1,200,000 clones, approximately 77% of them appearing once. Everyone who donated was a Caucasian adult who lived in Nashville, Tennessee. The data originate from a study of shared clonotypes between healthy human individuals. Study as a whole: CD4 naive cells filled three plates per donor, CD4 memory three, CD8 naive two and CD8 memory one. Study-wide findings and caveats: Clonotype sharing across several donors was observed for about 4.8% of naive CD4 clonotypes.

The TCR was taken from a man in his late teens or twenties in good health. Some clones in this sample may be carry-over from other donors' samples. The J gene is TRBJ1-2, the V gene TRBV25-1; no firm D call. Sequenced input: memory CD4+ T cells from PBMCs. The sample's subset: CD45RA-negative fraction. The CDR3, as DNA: TGTGCCAGCAGTGACGGCTTCTATGGCTACACCTTC. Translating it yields CASSDGFYGYTF.